The 17 T cell receptor beta chains below all came from one sample that was sequenced in a study of T cell changes during pregnancy in multiple sclerosis. Libraries were prepared by immunoSEQ multiplex PCR; TCRdb keeps only in-frame clonotypes and omits some of them. The sample lists around 63,000 clones; 91% were seen once. Source: peripheral blood, taken after pregnancy. The receptors come from a female donor in good health, enrolled as a control in a pregnancy study.

This clone is a singleton in its sample. The gene calls are TRBV18 and TRBJ2-2, with 7 bases fitting TRBD1. The trim removed 2 bases at V and 8 bases at J, leaving 2 bases unmatched. The CDR3 totals 13 residues. CDR1 is KGHSH and CDR2 is LQKENI in the germline V gene. The CDR3 region is CASSPDRAGELFF. Written as DNA, the CDR3 is TGTGCCAGCTCACCAGACAGGGCTGGGGAGCTGTTTTTT.

The chain recombines TRBV11-3 with TRBJ1-2; 10 bases are a match to TRBD1. This CDR3 has 17 residues. Per germline, CDR1 SGHNT and CDR2 YENEEA. With 3 bases clipped from V and 1 base from J, the junction kept 8 bases outside the gene matches. CDR3 in DNA: TGTGCCAGCAGCTTGTCCGGGACAGGGGAATTTAACTATGGCTACACCTTC. The encoded protein is CASSLSGTGEFNYGYTF. The variable domain in full, with the rest retrieved from reference TRBV11-3 and TRBJ1-2, is EAGVVQSPRYKIIEKKQPVAFWCNPISGHNTLYWYLQNLGQGPELLIRYENEEAVDDSQLPKDRFSAERLKGVDSTLKIQPAELGDSAVYLCASSLSGTGEFNYGYTFGSGTRLTVV.

The chain employs TRBV7-2 and TRBJ1-2; D unclear. V was shortened by 5 bases and J by 2 bases, with 9 bases between the two germline ends. The CDR3 loop spans 13 amino acids. Looked up from germline, CDR1 is SGHTA and CDR2 is FQGNSA. The CDR3 loop reads CASSLDGNYGYTF. As DNA, the CDR3 is TGTGCCAGCAGCCTTGACGGGAACTATGGCTACACCTTC.

This sequence joins TRBV2 and TRBJ1-1; possibly TRBD1 for D (6 bases). V lost 4 bases, J lost 10 bases, and 13 bases lay in between. Per the germline V gene, CDR1 is SNHLY and CDR2 is FYNNEI. CDR3 size: 12 residues. The CDR3, as DNA: TGTGCCAGCAGTGGTACGGGACATCGAGCTTTCTTT. Protein product: CASSGTGHRAFF.

The rearrangement links TRBV5-4 to TRBJ1-2; 10 bases align to TRBD1. This CDR3 is built from 15 residues. Germline V gene lookup returns CDR1 SGHNT and CDR2 YYREEE (reference sequence). V lost 5 bases to trimming and J lost 6 bases; unmatched junction nucleotides: 10. For the CDR3, the DNA is TGTGCCAGCAGTGCCGGGACAGGGGCTCTGGATGGCTACACCTTC. It is translated as CASSAGTGALDGYTF.

The chain links TRBV19 to TRBJ1-1; tentatively, D is TRBD1 (6 bases). Germline V CDR1 and CDR2: LNHDA, SQIVND (reference sequence). The CDR3 spans 16 residues. V lost 3 bases, J lost 5 bases, and 19 bases lay in between. CDR3 sequence reads: CASSIGVGGAMTEAFF. The DNA for the CDR3 is TGTGCCAGTAGTATCGGGGTGGGGGGGGCGATGACTGAAGCTTTCTTT.

The J gene is TRBJ1-6, the V gene TRBV14; no reliable D call. Germline CDR1 reads SGHDN; CDR2 reads FVKESK. V dropped 3 bases and J dropped 10 bases, with 10 bases sitting between them. The CDR3 contains 13 residues. CDR3 residues: CASSQRGGSPLHF. The CDR3 DNA reads as TGTGCCAGCAGCCAGCGGGGAGGATCACCCCTCCACTTT. The full variable domain, in which reference TRBV14 and TRBJ1-6 provide the parts outside the CDR3, is EAGVTQFPSHSVIEKGQTVTLRCDPISGHDNLYWYRRVMGKEIKFLLHFVKESKQDESGMPNNRFLAERTGGTYSTLKVQPAELEDSGVYFCASSQRGGSPLHFGNGTRLTVT.

V is TRBV15 and J is TRBJ1-1; D is unresolved. Germline-derived CDR1 and CDR2 are LNHNV and YYDKDF (reference sequence). With 3 bases removed from V and 2 bases from J, the gap between germline ends came to 10 bases. The CDR3 loop spans 14 amino acids. CDR3 region: CATSSYGENTEAFF. As DNA, the CDR3 is TGTGCCACCAGCAGTTACGGAGAAAACACTGAAGCTTTCTTT.

The V gene is TRBV7-8, the J gene TRBJ1-4; perhaps TRBD1 as D (6 bases). V lost 5 bases, J lost 7 bases, and 20 bases lay in between. The CDR3 is made up of 16 amino acids. The germline gives CDR1 SGHVS, CDR2 FQNEAQ. CDR3 nucleotide sequence: TGTGCCAGCAGCCTAGGCGGGAGGGGGATTGGTGAAAAACTGTTTTTT. It translates to CASSLGGRGIGEKLFF.

The chain employs TRBV5-1 and TRBJ2-7; TRBD1 aligns across 9 bases. Germline lookup yields CDR1 SGHRS and CDR2 YFSETQ. The CDR3 spans 14 residues. The V and J ends lost 3 bases and 5 bases, in that order; junction bases with no gene match: 6. The CDR3 DNA reads as TGCGCCAGCAGCTCGACAGGGGGAACGGACGAGCAGTACTTC. It codes for CASSSTGGTDEQYF.

V and J are TRBV20-1 and TRBJ1-1; unclear D gene. CDR1 and CDR2 from the germline V gene are DFQATT and SNEGSKA (reference sequence). The CDR3 runs to 11 residues. Trimming shortened V by 8 bases and J by 11 bases, and 18 bases separated the two germline ends. CDR3 nucleotide sequence: TGCAGTTCAAGGGAGGATACTGCGGCTTTCTTT. It codes for CSSREDTAAFF.

Comments on this clone: The junction departs from the called germline gene at one end, perhaps through a read error. The V and J genes are TRBV30 and TRBJ1-2, with no clear D. CDR1 is GTSNPN, CDR2 SVGIG, per germline (reference sequence). The CDR3 has 10 amino acids. The DNA of the CDR3 is TGCGGGGTGGAGAGCTATGGCTACACCTTC. The encoded protein is CGVESYGYTF.

The rearrangement uses TRBV25-1 and TRBJ2-5; a possible D gene is TRBD2 (5 bases). This CDR3 is built from 12 residues. Germline CDR1 MGHDK, CDR2 SYGVNS. With 6 bases removed from V and 3 bases from J, the gap between germline ends came to 8 bases. Here the CDR3 DNA reads TGTGCCAGCAGCCCCGGGGAAGAGACCCAGTACTTC. Protein product: CASSPGEETQYF. Complete variable domain (other parts from reference TRBV25-1 and TRBJ2-5): EADIYQTPRYLVIGTGKKITLECSQTMGHDKMYWYQQDPGMELHLIHYSYGVNSTEKGDLSSESTVSRIRTEHFPLTLESARPSHTSQYLCASSPGEETQYFGPGTRLLVL.

The chain is built from TRBV7-2 and TRBJ2-6; D uncertain. The V end was cut by 3 bases, the J end by 0 bases, with 9 bases between. CDR3 length: 16 residues. Germline assignment: CDR1 SGHTA and CDR2 FQGNSA. The CDR3 reads CASSFSRLSGANVLTF. The DNA of the CDR3 is TGTGCCAGCAGCTTTTCCAGGCTCTCTGGGGCCAACGTCCTGACTTTC.

The chain couples TRBV7-3 to TRBJ2-2; a weak D match, TRBD1 (7 bases). The germline CDR1 and CDR2 sequences are SGHTA and FQGTGA. V dropped 5 bases and J dropped 4 bases, with 14 bases sitting between them. CDR3 length: 15 amino acids. CDR3 sequence reads: CASSPGQGGTGELFF. CDR3 DNA sequence: TGTGCCAGCAGCCCGGGGCAGGGGGGCACCGGGGAGCTGTTTTTT.

V usage is TRBV19 and J usage is TRBJ1-5; 8 nucleotides agree with TRBD1. Trimming took 0 bases from V and 4 from J; bases not matched to a gene: 11. The germline gives CDR1 LNHDA, CDR2 SQIVND (reference sequence). This CDR3 comprises 18 residues. The CDR3 region has the DNA TGTGCCAGTAGTATAGATTGGACAGGGAATTCTTTTAATCAGCCCCAGCATTTT. This translates into CASSIDWTGNSFNQPQHF.

This chain links TRBV19 with TRBJ1-1; tentative D call: TRBD1 (6 bases). Germline V gene lookup returns CDR1 LNHDA and CDR2 SQIVND (reference sequence). V lost 6 bases and J 4 bases, leaving 15 bases between the germline ends. The CDR3 sequence is 14 residues long. CDR3 DNA: TGTGCCAGTAGCCGACAGGCTACCCCCACTGAAGCTTTCTTT. This translates into CASSRQATPTEAFF.